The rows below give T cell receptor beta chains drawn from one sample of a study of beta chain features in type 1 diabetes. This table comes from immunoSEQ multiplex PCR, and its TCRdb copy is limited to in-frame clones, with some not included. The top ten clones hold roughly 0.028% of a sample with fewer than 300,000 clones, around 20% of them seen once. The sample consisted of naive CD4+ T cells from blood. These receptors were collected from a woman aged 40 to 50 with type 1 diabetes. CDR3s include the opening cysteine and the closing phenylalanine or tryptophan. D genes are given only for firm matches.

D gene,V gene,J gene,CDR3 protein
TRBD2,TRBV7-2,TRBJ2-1,CASSLGLAENEQFF
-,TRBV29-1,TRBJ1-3,CSVQVDGNTIYF
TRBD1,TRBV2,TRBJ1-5,CASRRSTGIEQPQHF
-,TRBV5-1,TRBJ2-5,CASSFVGVRGETQYF
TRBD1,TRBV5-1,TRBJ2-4,CASRSTGDGNIQYF
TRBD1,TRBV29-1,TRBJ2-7,CSVEFTGGEQYF
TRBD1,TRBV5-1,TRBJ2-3,CASSLEGSRTGGRDTQYF
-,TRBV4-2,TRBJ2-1,CASSLGQDGRNEQFF
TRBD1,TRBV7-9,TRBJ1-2,CASRPGQPGSGYTF
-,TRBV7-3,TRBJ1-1,CASSSNEGTEAFF
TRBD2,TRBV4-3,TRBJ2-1,CASSQTSGNNEQFF
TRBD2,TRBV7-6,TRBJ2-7,CASSNQAGGSYEQYF
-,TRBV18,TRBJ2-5,CASSPPGNREQETQYF